Each of the 17 T cell receptor beta chains below was sequenced from the same sample in a study of blood T cell repertoires in COVID-19. Profiled with immunoSEQ multiplex PCR; TCRdb holds only in-frame clones, not every one. The table has approximately 250,000 clones, roughly 86% seen once; the top ten hold roughly 5.2%. The material sequenced was peripheral blood. The receptors were gathered from a woman over 75 with COVID-19, enrolled during active disease.

The V call is TRBV6-5, the J call TRBJ2-7; 8 positions match TRBD1. The length of the CDR3 is 13 residues. From germline, CDR1 is MNHEY and CDR2 SVGAGI. After removal of 6 bases from V and 3 bases from J, the junction contained 4 bases not matched to a gene. The CDR3 DNA reads TGTGCCAGCAGCTTACAGGGGGTCTACGAGCAGTACGTC. Its translation: CASSLQGVYEQYV.

This chain joins TRBV2 and TRBJ1-6; D may be TRBD1 (5 bases). The germline CDR1 and CDR2 sequences are SNHLY and FYNNEI. The CDR3 has 15 amino acids. The V gene lost 4 bases and the J gene lost 6 bases, with 13 bases spanning the gap. The CDR3 sequence is CASSVQGLFNSPLHF. The CDR3 region has the DNA TGTGCCAGCAGTGTTCAGGGACTCTTTAATTCACCCCTCCACTTT.

The V gene is TRBV28, the J gene TRBJ1-3; D is possibly TRBD1 (5 bases). The length of the CDR3 is 13 residues. CDR1 and CDR2 (germline): MDHEN, SYDVKM. Trimming cost V 3 bases and J 7 bases, with 10 bases left between them. CDR3 region: CASSLAGHNTIYF. CDR3 DNA: TGTGCCAGCAGTTTGGCAGGGCACAACACCATATATTTT.

J is TRBJ2-7 and V is TRBV6-5; perhaps TRBD2 as D (6 bases). Trimming took 6 bases from V and 8 from J, leaving 14 bases between them. Germline V gene data show CDR1 as MNHEY and CDR2 as SVGAGI. This CDR3 is built from 12 residues. The CDR3 sequence: CASSVVGLKQYV. The CDR3 region has the DNA TGTGCCAGCAGCGTCGTGGGACTCAAGCAGTACGTC.

This chain links TRBV2 with TRBJ1-5; 8 bases are a match to TRBD1. This CDR3 comprises 18 residues. V lost 2 bases, J lost 4 bases, and 13 bases stayed unmatched. Germline V gene lookup returns CDR1 SNHLY and CDR2 FYNNEI. Here the CDR3 reads CASSETWTGRVRNQPQHF. DNA of the CDR3: TGTGCCAGCAGTGAAACCTGGACAGGGAGGGTTAGGAATCAGCCCCAGCATTTT. The full variable domain, with the rest looked up from reference TRBV2 and TRBJ1-5, is EPEVTQTPSHQVTQMGQEVILRCVPISNHLYFYWYRQILGQKVEFLVSFYNNEISEKSEIFDDQFSVERPDGSNFTLKIRSTKLEDSAMYFCASSETWTGRVRNQPQHFGDGTRLSIL.

This CDR3 reads CASSPRGQGSLTDTQYF. Here the CDR3 DNA reads TGTGCCAGCTCACCAAGGGGACAGGGGTCCCTCACAGATACGCAGTATTTT. The chain joins TRBV18 to TRBJ2-3; 10 nucleotides line up with TRBD1. This CDR3 is 17 amino acids long. CDR1 and CDR2 from the germline V gene are KGHSH and LQKENI. With 2 bases clipped from V and 2 bases from J, the junction kept 7 bases outside the gene matches.

The chain links TRBV7-2 to TRBJ1-5, with a possible D match to TRBD1 (6 bases). CDR3 length equals 16 residues. The V gene lost 5 bases and the J gene lost 0 bases, with 14 bases spanning the gap. Germline assignment: CDR1 SGHTA and CDR2 FQGNSA. The CDR3 here is CASSPEGVLSNQPQHF. The CDR3 bases are TGTGCCAGCAGCCCAGAGGGGGTACTTAGCAATCAGCCCCAGCATTTT.

This chain joins TRBV4-1 and TRBJ1-6, with 8 positions matching TRBD1. The V segment lost 1 base and the J segment 10 bases; nucleotides outside the gene matches: 12. Germline CDR1 reads MGHRA; CDR2 reads YSYEKL. This CDR3 is built from 17 residues. The CDR3 region is CASSQGQGRSRGSPLHF. CDR3 sequence (DNA): TGCGCCAGCAGCCAAGGACAGGGGAGGAGTAGAGGCTCACCCCTCCACTTT.

This clone has a single count. J is TRBJ2-5 and V is TRBV7-9; 7 nucleotides align to TRBD2. V lost 4 bases and J lost 9; bases outside the gene matches: 8. CDR1 and CDR2 (germline): SEHNR, FQNEAQ (reference sequence). This CDR3 has 13 amino acids. CDR3 nucleotide sequence: TGTGCCAGCAGCTCCACTAGCGATATTTCCCAGTACTTC. Its protein product is CASSSTSDISQYF.

The J gene is TRBJ2-5, the V gene TRBV4-1; 8 bases agree with TRBD2. Germline lookup yields CDR1 MGHRA and CDR2 YSYEKL. Unmatched junction bases numbered 9, after V lost 4 bases and J lost 5 bases. The CDR3 contains 15 residues. CDR3 region: CASSRGSGGRETQYF. In nucleotides, the CDR3 is TGCGCCAGCAGCCGCGGCAGCGGGGGTAGGGAGACCCAGTACTTC.

This clone was picked up a small number of times. The chain recombines TRBV24-1 with TRBJ1-2; 8 nucleotides match TRBD1. CDR1 and CDR2 from the germline V gene are KGHDR and SFDVKD. Germline trimming cut 2 bases from V and 7 bases from J; bases unmatched to any gene: 8. The CDR3 runs to 15 residues. This chain's CDR3 is CATSDYQTGEAGYTF. The DNA for the CDR3 is TGTGCCACCAGTGATTATCAGACAGGGGAAGCTGGCTACACCTTC.

The genes are TRBV10-3 and TRBJ1-5; perhaps TRBD1 as D (6 bases). Germline lookup yields CDR1 ENHRY and CDR2 SYGVKD. This CDR3 contains 14 residues. The V end lost 5 bases, the J end lost 4 bases, and 12 bases lay between the germline ends. The CDR3 here is CAISTGTQNQPQHF. The CDR3 DNA reads TGTGCCATCAGTACCGGGACACAAAATCAGCCCCAGCATTTT.

The rearrangement uses TRBV19 and TRBJ1-2; 11 bases fit TRBD1. The CDR3 sequence is 17 residues long. Per the germline V gene, CDR1 is LNHDA and CDR2 is SQIVND (reference sequence). V gave up 5 bases and J gave up 4 bases; unmatched junction bases: 12. DNA for the CDR3: TGTGCCAGTAGTTCCCGGGACAGGGGGAATCTTGCCTATGGCTACACCTTC. Its translation is CASSSRDRGNLAYGYTF.

The chain combines TRBV10-2 with TRBJ1-2; D unresolved. There are 15 residues in the CDR3. Germline-derived CDR1 and CDR2 are WSHSY and SAAADI. Trimming shortened V by 0 bases and J by 4 bases, and 12 bases separated the two germline ends. The CDR3 DNA is TGCGCCAGCAGTGAGTCGGGTGCAGGCTCCTATGGCTACACCTTC. It codes for CASSESGAGSYGYTF.

The J gene is TRBJ2-3, the V gene TRBV6-6; the match to TRBD2 covers 10 bases. Trimming at V came to 2 bases and at J to 5 bases, leaving 7 bases not matched to a gene. Germline CDR1 is MNHNY and CDR2 is SVGAGI (reference sequence). The CDR3 loop spans 16 amino acids. CDR3 in DNA: TGTGCCAGCAGTTACGCGGCTAGCGGGGGTGGAGATACGCAGTATTTT. Protein sequence: CASSYAASGGGDTQYF.

The chain is built from TRBV10-2 and TRBJ1-6; D gene unclear. This CDR3 region has 14 residues. Trimming cost V 3 bases and J 5 bases, with 8 bases left between them. The germline V gene has CDR1 WSHSY and CDR2 SAAADI. The CDR3 region is CASSDERNNSPLHF. CDR3 coding DNA: TGCGCCAGCAGTGATGAGAGAAATAATTCACCCCTCCACTTT.

The chain carries TRBV7-9 and TRBJ2-3, with TRBD1 identical over 7 bases. From germline, CDR1 is SEHNR and CDR2 FQNEAQ (reference sequence). This CDR3 has 15 amino acids. V gave up 3 bases and J gave up 4 bases; unmatched junction bases: 7. CDR3 bases: TGTGCCAGCAGCTTGACAGGGAATGGTGCAGATACGCAGTATTTT. It translates to CASSLTGNGADTQYF.